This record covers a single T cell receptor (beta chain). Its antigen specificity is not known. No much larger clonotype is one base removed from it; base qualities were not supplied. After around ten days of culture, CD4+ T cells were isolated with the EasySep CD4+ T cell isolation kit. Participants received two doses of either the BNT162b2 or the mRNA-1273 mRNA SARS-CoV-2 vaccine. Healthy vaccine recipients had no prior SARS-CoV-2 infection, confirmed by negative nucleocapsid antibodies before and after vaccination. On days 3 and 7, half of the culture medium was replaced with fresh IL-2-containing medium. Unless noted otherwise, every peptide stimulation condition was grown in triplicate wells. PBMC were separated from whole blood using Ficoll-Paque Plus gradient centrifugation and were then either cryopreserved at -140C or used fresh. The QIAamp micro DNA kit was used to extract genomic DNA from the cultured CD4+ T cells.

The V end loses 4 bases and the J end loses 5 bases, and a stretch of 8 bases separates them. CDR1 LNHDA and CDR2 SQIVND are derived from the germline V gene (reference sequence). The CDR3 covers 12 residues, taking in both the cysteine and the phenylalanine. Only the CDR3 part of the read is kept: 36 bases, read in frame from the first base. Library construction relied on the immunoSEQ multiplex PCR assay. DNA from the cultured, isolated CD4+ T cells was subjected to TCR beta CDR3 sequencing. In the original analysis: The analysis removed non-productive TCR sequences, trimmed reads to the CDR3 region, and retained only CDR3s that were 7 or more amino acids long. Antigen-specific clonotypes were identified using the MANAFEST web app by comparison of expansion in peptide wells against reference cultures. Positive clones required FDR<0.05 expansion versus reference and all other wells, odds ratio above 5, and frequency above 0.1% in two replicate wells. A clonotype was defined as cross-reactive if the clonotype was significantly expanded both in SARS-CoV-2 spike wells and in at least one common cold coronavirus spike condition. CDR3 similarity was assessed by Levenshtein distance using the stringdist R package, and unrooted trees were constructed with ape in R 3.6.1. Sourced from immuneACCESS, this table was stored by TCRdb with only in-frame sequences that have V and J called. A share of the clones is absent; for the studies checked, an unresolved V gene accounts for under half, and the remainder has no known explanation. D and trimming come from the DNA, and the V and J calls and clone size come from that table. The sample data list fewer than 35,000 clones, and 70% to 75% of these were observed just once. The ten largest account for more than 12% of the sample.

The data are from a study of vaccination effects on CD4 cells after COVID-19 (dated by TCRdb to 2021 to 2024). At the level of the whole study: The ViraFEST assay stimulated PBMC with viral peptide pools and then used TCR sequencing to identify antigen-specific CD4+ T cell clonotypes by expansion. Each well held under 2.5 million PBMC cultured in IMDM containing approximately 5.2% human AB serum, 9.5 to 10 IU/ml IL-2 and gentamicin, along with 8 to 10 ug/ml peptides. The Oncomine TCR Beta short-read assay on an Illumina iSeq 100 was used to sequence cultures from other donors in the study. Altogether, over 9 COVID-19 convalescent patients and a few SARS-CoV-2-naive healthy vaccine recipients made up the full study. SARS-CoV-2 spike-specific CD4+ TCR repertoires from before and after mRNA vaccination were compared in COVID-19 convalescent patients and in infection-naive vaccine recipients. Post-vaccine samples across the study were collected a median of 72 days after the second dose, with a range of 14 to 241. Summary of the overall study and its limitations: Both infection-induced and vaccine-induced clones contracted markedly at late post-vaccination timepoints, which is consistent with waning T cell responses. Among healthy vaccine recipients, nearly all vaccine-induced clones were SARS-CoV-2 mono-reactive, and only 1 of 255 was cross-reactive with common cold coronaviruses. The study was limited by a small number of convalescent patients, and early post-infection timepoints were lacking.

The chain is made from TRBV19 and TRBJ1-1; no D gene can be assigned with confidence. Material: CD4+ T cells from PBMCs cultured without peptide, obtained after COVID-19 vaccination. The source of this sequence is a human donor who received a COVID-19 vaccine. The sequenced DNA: TGTGCCAGTAGTACTTTGCGGACTGAAGCTTTCTTT. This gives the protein CASSTLRTEAFF.